This T cell receptor beta chain was found in a study of human CD4 T cells and Enterobacteriaceae. The memory gate held CD4+ cells that were not CD45RA+CCR7+CD95- naive cells, over 98% pure. Swiss blood donation centers supplied the healthy donor blood. Germline CDR1 MNHNY, CDR2 SVGAGI (reference sequence). The CDR3 sequence is 12 residues long. The germline V and J ends were trimmed by 11 bases and 3 bases, with 13 bases remaining between them. Deep-level sequencing, detecting one cell in 200,000, covered ex vivo memory CD4+. The table came from immunoSEQ multiplex PCR; TCRdb's copy has only in-frame clones and leaves some out. The sample lists tens of thousands of clones; around four fifths were seen once.

This clonotype originated in a human donor in good health. The rearrangement links TRBV6-6 to TRBJ1-1, with D perhaps TRBD1 (5 bases). Input material: memory CD4+ T cells from blood. The CDR3, as DNA: TGTGCCTCTTGGGGGTTATACACTGAAGCTTTCTTT. Amino acids: CASWGLYTEAFF.